Listed below are T cell receptor beta chains from one sample, sequenced in a study of shared clonotypes between healthy human individuals. Data came from immunoSEQ multiplex PCR; TCRdb stores just in-frame clones and leaves some out. The repertoire consists of a few million clones, with 85% to 95% occurring once and the leading ten covering about 0.13%. Specimen: naive CD4+ T cells sorted from blood. These receptors were taken from a man aged 18-30 years in good health. CDR3s include the opening cysteine and the closing phenylalanine or tryptophan. D genes are given only for firm matches. Size is stated for part of the rows, as once, few or many counts, or as a class when the clone is expanded.

TRBV19	-	14	-	TRBJ1-5	CASSIVIENQPQHF	TGTGCCAGTAGTATAGTGATTGAAAATCAGCCCCAGCATTTT
TRBV4-1	-	15	TRBD1	TRBJ2-3	CASSQAGGDRDTQYF	TGCGCCAGCAGCCAAGCAGGGGGAGATAGGGATACGCAGTATTTT
TRBV18	-	13	TRBD1	TRBJ2-7	CASSSGTAYEQYF	TGTGCCAGCTCAAGTGGGACAGCCTACGAGCAGTACTTC
TRBV7-2	-	15	-	TRBJ2-4	CASNPGATPKNIQYF	TGTGCCAGCAACCCAGGGGCTACGCCCAAAAACATTCAGTACTTC
TRBV15	few	15	-	TRBJ1-1	CATGGGGGGNTEAFF	TGTGCCACCGGTGGCGGAGGGGGAGGGAACACTGAAGCTTTCTTT
TRBV29-1	-	14	TRBD2	TRBJ2-5	CSVGSGTSGKTQYF	TGCAGCGTTGGCTCCGGGACTAGCGGGAAGACCCAGTACTTC
TRBV2	-	15	-	TRBJ1-5	CASTNQGLGNQPQHF	TGTGCCAGCACCAACCAGGGGTTGGGGAATCAGCCCCAGCATTTT
TRBV11-2	-	15	TRBD2	TRBJ2-1	CASSQRGDSYNEQFF	TGTGCCAGCAGTCAGCGGGGAGACTCCTACAATGAGCAGTTCTTC
TRBV4-2	-	17	TRBD2	TRBJ2-7	CASSPGGFGGLSYEQYF	TGTGCCAGCAGCCCAGGCGGCTTCGGGGGGTTATCCTACGAGCAGTACTTC
TRBV4-3	-	17	TRBD2	TRBJ2-3	CASSLGPASGRTDTQYF	TGCGCCAGCAGCCTGGGGCCCGCTAGCGGGAGAACAGATACGCAGTATTTT
TRBV19	-	13	TRBD2	TRBJ2-5	CASSRRGVETQYF	TGTGCCAGTAGTCGTCGGGGGGTGGAGACCCAGTACTTC
TRBV6-6	once	14	TRBD1	TRBJ1-5	CASSPGTGNQPQHF	TGTGCCAGCAGTCCCGGGACAGGGAACCAGCCCCAGCATTTT
TRBV5-4	-	14	TRBD1	TRBJ1-1	CASSWDRVDTEAFF	TGTGCCAGCAGCTGGGACAGGGTTGACACTGAAGCTTTCTTT
TRBV10-3	-	15	-	TRBJ1-3	CAISEGGSSGNTIYF	TGTGCCATCAGTGAGGGCGGTTCCTCTGGAAACACCATATATTTT
TRBV28	-	13	TRBD1	TRBJ1-2	CASSVTGDYGYTF	TGTGCCAGCAGTGTAACAGGGGACTATGGCTACACCTTC
TRBV4-1	-	17	-	TRBJ1-6	CASRPDTSSSYNSPLHF	TGCGCCAGCAGACCAGACACCTCGAGCTCCTATAATTCACCCCTCCACTTT
TRBV19	-	16	TRBD1	TRBJ2-2	CASRSLGGINTGELFF	TGTGCCAGTAGATCACTAGGGGGCATCAACACCGGGGAGCTGTTTTTT
TRBV28	-	13	-	TRBJ1-2	CASLQRVDYGYTF	TGTGCCAGTCTACAGCGCGTAGACTATGGCTACACCTTC
TRBV7-6	-	14	-	TRBJ1-2	CASSLSGNTGGYTF	TGTGCCAGCAGCTTGTCGGGAAATACTGGGGGCTACACCTTC
TRBV7-2	-	11	-	TRBJ1-1	CASSPRSEAFF	TGTGCCAGCAGCCCGAGGAGTGAAGCTTTCTTT
TRBV6-1	-	14	-	TRBJ1-5	CASSEAAGNQPQHF	TGTGCCAGCAGTGAAGCGGCAGGGAATCAGCCCCAGCATTTT
TRBV28	-	13	TRBD1	TRBJ1-2	CASRLTGVGGYTF	TGTGCCAGCAGATTAACAGGGGTGGGTGGCTACACCTTC
TRBV29-1	-	14	-	TRBJ1-5	CSVESGVDGGTQHF	TGCAGCGTTGAGTCGGGGGTTGATGGAGGGACCCAGCATTTT
TRBV2	few	15	-	TRBJ1-1	CASSVDSQMNTEAFF	TGTGCCAGCAGTGTAGACAGTCAAATGAACACTGAAGCTTTCTTT
TRBV5-1	-	15	-	TRBJ1-1	CASSTIGTPNTEAFF	TGCGCCAGCAGCACCATTGGGACACCGAACACTGAAGCTTTCTTT
TRBV30	-	13	TRBD2	TRBJ2-3	CAWKLAGTDTQYF	TGTGCCTGGAAACTAGCGGGCACAGATACGCAGTATTTT
TRBV10-1	-	11	-	TRBJ2-5	CASSRGETQYF	TGCGCCAGCAGCAGGGGTGAGACCCAGTACTTC
TRBV6-6	-	15	-	TRBJ1-6	CASSYSAPDHSPLHF	TGTGCCAGCAGTTACTCGGCGCCGGACCATTCACCCCTCCACTTT
TRBV9	-	18	-	TRBJ1-3	CASSPARDTRASGNTIYF	TGTGCCAGCAGCCCAGCCCGGGACACCCGCGCATCTGGAAACACCATATATTTT
TRBV10-3	-	12	-	TRBJ1-6	CAIRGANSPLHF	TGTGCCATCAGAGGTGCTAATTCACCCCTCCACTTT
TRBV5-1	-	17	TRBD2	TRBJ2-7	CASSLGDSGRISYEQYF	TGCGCCAGCAGCTTGGGAGATAGCGGGAGGATATCCTACGAGCAGTACTTC
TRBV19	-	13	-	TRBJ1-1	CASRVLMNTEAFF	TGTGCCAGTAGGGTACTGATGAACACTGAAGCTTTCTTT
TRBV27	-	16	TRBD2	TRBJ2-4	CASSFGGGGSKNIQYF	TGTGCCAGCAGTTTCGGTGGCGGGGGGAGTAAGAACATTCAGTACTTC
TRBV6-5	-	15	TRBD1	TRBJ1-4	CASSYGGTGGEKLFF	TGTGCCAGCAGTTACGGCGGGACAGGGGGCGAAAAACTGTTTTTT
TRBV19	once	19	TRBD2	TRBJ2-4	CASSTRPYTSGRAKNIQYF	TGTGCCAGTAGTACCCGCCCCTATACTAGCGGGAGGGCCAAAAACATTCAGTACTTC
TRBV2	-	16	-	TRBJ2-2	CASRAMSGGTTGELFF	TGTGCCAGCAGGGCTATGAGTGGGGGTACGACCGGGGAGCTGTTTTTT
TRBV5-1	-	13	TRBD1	TRBJ1-2	CASRLTGNYGYTF	TGCGCCAGCAGGCTGACAGGGAACTATGGCTACACCTTC
TRBV27	-	17	TRBD1	TRBJ2-1	CASRSPGTGGSYNEQFF	TGTGCCAGCAGATCTCCCGGGACAGGGGGCTCCTACAATGAGCAGTTCTTC
TRBV18	-	16	-	TRBJ2-5	CASSPLAGAYQETQYF	TGTGCCAGCTCACCATTGGCGGGGGCGTACCAAGAGACCCAGTACTTC
TRBV28	-	14	-	TRBJ1-2	CASTWGRTNYGYTF	TGTGCCAGCACCTGGGGCCGGACAAACTATGGCTACACCTTC